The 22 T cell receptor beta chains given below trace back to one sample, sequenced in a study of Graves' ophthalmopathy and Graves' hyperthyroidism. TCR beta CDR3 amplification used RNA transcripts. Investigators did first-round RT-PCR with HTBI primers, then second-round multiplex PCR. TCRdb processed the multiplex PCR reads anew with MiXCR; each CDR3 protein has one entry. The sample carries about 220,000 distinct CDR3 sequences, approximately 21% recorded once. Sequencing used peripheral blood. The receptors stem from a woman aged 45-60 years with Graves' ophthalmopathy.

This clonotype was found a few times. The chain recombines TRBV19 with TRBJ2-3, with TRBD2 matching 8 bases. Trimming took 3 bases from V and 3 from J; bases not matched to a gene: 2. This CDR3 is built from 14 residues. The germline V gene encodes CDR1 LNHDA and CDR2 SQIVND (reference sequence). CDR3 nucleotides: TGTGCCAGTAGTATGGGACTAGGAACAGATACGCAGTATTTT. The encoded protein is CASSMGLGTDTQYF.

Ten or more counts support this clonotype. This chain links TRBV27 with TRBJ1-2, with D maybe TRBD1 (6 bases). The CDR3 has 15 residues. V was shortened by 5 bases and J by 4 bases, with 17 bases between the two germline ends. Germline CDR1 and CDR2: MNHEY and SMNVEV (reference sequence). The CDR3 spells CASSPSDRFIYGYTF. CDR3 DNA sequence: TGTGCCAGCAGTCCCAGCGACAGGTTTATCTATGGCTACACCTTC.

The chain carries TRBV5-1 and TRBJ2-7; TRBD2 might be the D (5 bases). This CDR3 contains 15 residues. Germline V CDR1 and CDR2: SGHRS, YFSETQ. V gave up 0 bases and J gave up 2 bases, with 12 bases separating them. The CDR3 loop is CASSLDPAVAYEQYF. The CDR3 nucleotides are TGCGCCAGCAGCTTGGATCCAGCGGTGGCCTACGAGCAGTACTTC.

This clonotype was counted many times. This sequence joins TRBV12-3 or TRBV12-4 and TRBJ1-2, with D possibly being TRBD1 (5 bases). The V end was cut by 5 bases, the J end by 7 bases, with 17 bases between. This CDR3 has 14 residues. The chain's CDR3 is CASSPHQGFGGYTF. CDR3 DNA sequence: TGTGCCAGCAGTCCTCATCAGGGATTTGGTGGCTACACCTTC.

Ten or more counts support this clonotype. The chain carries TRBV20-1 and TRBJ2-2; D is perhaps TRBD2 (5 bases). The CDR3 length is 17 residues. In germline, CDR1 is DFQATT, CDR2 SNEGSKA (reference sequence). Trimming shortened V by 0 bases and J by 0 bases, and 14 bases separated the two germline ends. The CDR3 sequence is CSARDDGSPANTGELFF. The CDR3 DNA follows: TGCAGTGCTAGAGATGATGGGAGCCCCGCGAACACCGGGGAGCTGTTTTTT.

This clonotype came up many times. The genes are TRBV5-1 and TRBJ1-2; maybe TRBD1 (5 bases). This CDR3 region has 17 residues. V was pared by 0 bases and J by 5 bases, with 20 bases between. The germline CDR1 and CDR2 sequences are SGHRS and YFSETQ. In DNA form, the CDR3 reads TGCGCCAGCAGCTTGGGCTTCGGGGACCAAAGAACTTATGGCTACACCTTC. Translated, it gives CASSLGFGDQRTYGYTF.

CDR3: CASSEGYGGQPQHF. CDR3 bases: TGTGCCAGCAGTGAAGGATACGGAGGGCAGCCCCAGCATTTT. The rearrangement links TRBV2 to TRBJ1-5; no firm D call. The V gene lost 1 base and the J gene lost 7 bases, with 11 bases spanning the gap. This CDR3 comprises 14 residues. CDR1 and CDR2 from the germline V gene are SNHLY and FYNNEI.

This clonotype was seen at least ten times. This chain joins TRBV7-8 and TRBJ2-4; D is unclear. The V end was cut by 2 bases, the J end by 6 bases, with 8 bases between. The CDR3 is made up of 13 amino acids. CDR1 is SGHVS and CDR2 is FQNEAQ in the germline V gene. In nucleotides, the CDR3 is TGTGCCAGCAGCTTAACAGATGGAAACATTCAGTACTTC. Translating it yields CASSLTDGNIQYF.

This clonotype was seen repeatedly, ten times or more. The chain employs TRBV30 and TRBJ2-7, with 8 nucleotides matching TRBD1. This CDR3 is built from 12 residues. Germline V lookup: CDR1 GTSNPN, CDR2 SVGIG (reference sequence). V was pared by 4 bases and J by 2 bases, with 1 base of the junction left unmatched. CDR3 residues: CAWTDRAYEQYF. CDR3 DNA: TGTGCCTGGACGGACAGGGCCTACGAGCAGTACTTC.

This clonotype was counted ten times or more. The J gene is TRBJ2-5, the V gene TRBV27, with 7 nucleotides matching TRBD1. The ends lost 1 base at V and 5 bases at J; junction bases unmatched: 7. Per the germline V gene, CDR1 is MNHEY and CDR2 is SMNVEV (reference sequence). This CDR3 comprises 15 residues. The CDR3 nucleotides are TGTGCCAGCAGTTTATTCGAGGGGGCCTTGGAGACCCAGTACTTC. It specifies CASSLFEGALETQYF.

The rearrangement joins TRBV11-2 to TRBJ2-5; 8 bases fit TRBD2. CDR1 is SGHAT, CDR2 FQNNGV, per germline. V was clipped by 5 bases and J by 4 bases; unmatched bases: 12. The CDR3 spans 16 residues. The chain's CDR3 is CASSPKLGLVRETQYF. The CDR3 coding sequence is TGTGCCAGCAGCCCTAAATTGGGACTAGTACGAGAGACCCAGTACTTC.

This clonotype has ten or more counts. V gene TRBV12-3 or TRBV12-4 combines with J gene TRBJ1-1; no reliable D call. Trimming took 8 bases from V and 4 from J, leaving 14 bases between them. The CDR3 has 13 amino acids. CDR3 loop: CASLRQEGTEAFF. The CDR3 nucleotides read TGTGCCAGCCTCCGACAAGAGGGCACTGAAGCTTTCTTT.

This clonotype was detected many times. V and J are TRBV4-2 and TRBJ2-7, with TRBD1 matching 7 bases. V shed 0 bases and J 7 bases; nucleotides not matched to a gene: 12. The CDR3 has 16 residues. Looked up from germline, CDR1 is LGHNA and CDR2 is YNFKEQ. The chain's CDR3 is CASSQEIGTASGEQYF. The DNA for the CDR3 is TGTGCCAGCAGCCAAGAAATCGGGACAGCATCAGGGGAGCAGTACTTC.

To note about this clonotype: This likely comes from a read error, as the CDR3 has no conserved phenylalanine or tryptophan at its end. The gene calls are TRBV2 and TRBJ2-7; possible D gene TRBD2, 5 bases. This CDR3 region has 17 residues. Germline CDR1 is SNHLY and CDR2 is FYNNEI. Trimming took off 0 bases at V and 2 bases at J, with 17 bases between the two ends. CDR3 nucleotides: TGTGCCAGCAGTGAAGCCTCCCCGGGGTCAGGCACCTACGAGCAGTACCTC. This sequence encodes CASSEASPGSGTYEQYL.

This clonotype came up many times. CDR3 sequence: CASSLNPAQETQYF. CDR3 DNA: TGTGCCAGCAGCTTAAATCCGGCACAAGAGACCCAGTACTTC. This chain links TRBV11-2 with TRBJ2-5; D is unresolved. The V and J ends lost 2 bases and 2 bases respectively, with 9 bases between them. CDR1 SGHAT and CDR2 FQNNGV come from the germline V gene. This CDR3 has 14 amino acids.

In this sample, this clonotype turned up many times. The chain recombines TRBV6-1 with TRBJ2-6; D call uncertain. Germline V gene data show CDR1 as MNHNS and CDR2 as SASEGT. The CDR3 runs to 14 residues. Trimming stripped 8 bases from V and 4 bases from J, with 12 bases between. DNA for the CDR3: TGTGCCAGCCTCGGTGTGATGGGGGCCAACGTCCTGACTTTC. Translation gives CASLGVMGANVLTF.

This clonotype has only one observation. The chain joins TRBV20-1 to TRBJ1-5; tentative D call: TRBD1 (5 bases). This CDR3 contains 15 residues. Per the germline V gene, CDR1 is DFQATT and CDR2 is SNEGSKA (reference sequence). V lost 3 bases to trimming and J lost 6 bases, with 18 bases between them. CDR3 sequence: CSASWGSGGTQPQHF. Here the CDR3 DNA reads TGCAGTGCTAGTTGGGGGTCCGGAGGAACTCAGCCCCAGCATTTT.

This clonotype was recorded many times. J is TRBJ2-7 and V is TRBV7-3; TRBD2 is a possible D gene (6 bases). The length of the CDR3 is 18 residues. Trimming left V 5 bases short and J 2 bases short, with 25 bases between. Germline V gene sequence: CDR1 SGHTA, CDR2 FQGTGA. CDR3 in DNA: TGTGCCAGCAGCCCAACATTCCCCCTAGCGCGAATTACCTACGAGCAGTACTTC. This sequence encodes CASSPTFPLARITYEQYF. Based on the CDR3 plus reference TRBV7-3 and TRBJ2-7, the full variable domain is GAGVSQTPSNKVTEKGKYVELRCDPISGHTALYWYRQSLGQGPEFLIYFQGTGAADDSGLPNDRFFAVRPEGSVSTLKIQRTERGDSAVYLCASSPTFPLARITYEQYFGPGTRLTVT.

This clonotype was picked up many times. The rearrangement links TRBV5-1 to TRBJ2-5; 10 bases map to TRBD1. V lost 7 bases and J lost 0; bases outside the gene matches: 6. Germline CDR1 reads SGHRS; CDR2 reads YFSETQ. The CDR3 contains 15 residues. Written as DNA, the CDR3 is TGCGCCAGCGGGGAGGACAGGGGGTACCAAGAGACCCAGTACTTC. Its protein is CASGEDRGYQETQYF.

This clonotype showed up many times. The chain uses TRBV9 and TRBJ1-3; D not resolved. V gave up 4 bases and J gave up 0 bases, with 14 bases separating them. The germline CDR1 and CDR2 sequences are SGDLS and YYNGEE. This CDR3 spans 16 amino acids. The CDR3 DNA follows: TGTGCCAGCAGCCCCCCCGAGACTAGCTCTGGAAACACCATATATTTT. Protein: CASSPPETSSGNTIYF.

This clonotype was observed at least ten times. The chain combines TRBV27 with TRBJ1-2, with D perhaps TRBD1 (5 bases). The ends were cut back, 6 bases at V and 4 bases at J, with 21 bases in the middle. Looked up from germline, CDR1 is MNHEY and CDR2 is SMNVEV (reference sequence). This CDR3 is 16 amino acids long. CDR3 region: CASRPMGPGNRYGYTF. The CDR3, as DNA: TGTGCCAGCAGACCCATGGGCCCAGGGAACCGCTATGGCTACACCTTC.

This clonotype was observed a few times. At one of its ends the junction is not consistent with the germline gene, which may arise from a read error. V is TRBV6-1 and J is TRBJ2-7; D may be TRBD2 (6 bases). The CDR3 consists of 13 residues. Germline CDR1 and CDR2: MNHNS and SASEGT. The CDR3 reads CASRLTTRDSTTF. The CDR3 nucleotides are TGTGCCAGCAGGCTGACAACCCGGGACTCCACTACTTTC.